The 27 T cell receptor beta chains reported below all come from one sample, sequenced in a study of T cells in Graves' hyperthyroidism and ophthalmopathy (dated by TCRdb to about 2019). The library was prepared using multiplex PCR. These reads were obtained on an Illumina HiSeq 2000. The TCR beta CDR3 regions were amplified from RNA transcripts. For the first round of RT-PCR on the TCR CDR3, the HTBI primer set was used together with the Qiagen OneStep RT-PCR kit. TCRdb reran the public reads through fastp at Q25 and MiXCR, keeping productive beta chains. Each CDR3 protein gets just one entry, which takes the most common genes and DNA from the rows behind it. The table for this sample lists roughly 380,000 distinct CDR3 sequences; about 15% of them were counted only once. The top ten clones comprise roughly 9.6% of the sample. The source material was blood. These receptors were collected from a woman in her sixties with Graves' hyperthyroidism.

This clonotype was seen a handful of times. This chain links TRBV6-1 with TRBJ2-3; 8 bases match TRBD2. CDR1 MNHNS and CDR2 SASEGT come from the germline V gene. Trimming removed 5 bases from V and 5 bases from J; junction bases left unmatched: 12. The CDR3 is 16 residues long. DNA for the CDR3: TGTGCCAGCAGTCTCGTAGCGGGGATGGTAGTAGATACGCAGTATTTT. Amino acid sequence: CASSLVAGMVVDTQYF.

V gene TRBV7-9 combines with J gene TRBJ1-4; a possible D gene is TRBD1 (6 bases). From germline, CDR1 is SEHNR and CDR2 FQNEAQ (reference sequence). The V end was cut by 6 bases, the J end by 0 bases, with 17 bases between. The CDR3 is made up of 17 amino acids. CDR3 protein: CASRPYQGSPTNEKLFF. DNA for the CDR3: TGTGCCAGCAGGCCGTACCAGGGGTCTCCAACTAATGAAAAACTGTTTTTT.

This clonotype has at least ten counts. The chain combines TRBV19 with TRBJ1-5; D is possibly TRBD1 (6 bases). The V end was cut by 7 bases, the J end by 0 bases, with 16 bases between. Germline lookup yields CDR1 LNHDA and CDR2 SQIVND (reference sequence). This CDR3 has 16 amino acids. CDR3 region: CASKSGRGHSNQPQHF. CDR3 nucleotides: TGTGCCAGTAAATCAGGCAGGGGACATAGCAATCAGCCCCAGCATTTT.

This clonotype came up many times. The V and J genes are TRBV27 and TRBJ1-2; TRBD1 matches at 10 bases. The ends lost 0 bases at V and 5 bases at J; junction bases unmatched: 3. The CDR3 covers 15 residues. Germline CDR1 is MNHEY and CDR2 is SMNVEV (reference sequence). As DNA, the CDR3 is TGTGCCAGCAGTTTATCGACAGGGGGCTGGTATGGCTACACCTTC. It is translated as CASSLSTGGWYGYTF.

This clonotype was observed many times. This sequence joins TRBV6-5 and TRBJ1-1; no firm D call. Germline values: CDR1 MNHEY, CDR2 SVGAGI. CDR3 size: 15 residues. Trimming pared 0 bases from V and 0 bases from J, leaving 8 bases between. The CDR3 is CASSYSPQMNTEAFF. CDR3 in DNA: TGTGCCAGCAGTTACTCACCGCAGATGAACACTGAAGCTTTCTTT.

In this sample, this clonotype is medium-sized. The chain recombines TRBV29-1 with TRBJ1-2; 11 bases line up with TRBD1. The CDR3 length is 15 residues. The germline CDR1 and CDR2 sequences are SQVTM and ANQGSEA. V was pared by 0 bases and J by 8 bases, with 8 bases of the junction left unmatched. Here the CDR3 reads CSVEDLWTGGAGYTF. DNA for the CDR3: TGCAGCGTTGAAGATCTCTGGACAGGGGGCGCCGGCTACACCTTC.

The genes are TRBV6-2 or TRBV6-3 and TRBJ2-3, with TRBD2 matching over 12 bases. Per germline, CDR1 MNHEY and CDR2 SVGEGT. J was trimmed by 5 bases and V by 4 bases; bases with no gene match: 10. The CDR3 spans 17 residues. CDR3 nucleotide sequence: TGTGCCAGCAGTTCTGGGACTAGCGGGCCGCTCAGAGATACGCAGTATTTT. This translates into CASSSGTSGPLRDTQYF.

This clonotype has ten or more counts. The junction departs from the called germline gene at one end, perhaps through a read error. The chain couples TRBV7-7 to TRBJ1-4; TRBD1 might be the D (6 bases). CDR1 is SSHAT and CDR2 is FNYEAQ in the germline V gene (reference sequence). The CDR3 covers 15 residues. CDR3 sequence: CASSPYSGTSEKLFF. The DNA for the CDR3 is TGTGCTAGCAGCCCATACTCCGGGACATCGGAAAAACTGTTTTTT.

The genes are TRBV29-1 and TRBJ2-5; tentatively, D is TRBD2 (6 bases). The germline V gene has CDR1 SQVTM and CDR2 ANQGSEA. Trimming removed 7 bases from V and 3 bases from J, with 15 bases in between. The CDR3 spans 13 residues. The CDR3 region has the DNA TGCAGCGCCATACTAGCTGTGGAAGAGACCCAGTACTTC. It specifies CSAILAVEETQYF. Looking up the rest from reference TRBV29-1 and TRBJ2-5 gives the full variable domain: SAVISQKPSRDICQRGTSLTIQCQVDSQVTMMFWYRQQPGQSLTLIATANQGSEATYESGFVIDKFPISRPNLTFSTLTVSNMSPEDSSIYLCSAILAVEETQYFGPGTRLLVL.

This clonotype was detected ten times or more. CDR3 in DNA: TGTGCCAGCAGGCCATATACTTGGGACAACCAAGAGACCCAGTACTTC. Amino acid sequence: CASRPYTWDNQETQYF. The J gene is TRBJ2-5, the V gene TRBV11-3; possible D gene TRBD1, 6 bases. CDR3 length: 16 residues. Trimming stripped 6 bases from V and 0 bases from J, with 17 bases between. Germline V gene lookup returns CDR1 SGHNT and CDR2 YENEEA.

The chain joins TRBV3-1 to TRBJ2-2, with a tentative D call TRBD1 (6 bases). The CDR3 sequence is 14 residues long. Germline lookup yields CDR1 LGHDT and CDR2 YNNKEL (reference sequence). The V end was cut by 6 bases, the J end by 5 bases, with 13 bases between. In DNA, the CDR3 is TGTGCCAGCAGTTACAGGGACGGAACCGGGGAGCTGTTTTTT. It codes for CASSYRDGTGELFF. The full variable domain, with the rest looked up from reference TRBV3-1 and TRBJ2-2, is DTAVSQTPKYLVTQMGNDKSIKCEQNLGHDTMYWYKQDSKKFLKIMFSYNNKELIINETVPNRFSPKSPDKAHLNLHINSLELGDSAVYFCASSYRDGTGELFFGEGSRLTVL.

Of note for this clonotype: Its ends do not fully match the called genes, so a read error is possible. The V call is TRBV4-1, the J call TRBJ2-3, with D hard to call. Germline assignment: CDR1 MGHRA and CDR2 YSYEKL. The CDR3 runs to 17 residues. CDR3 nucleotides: TGTGCCAGCAGCCAAGATGGAAGGACCCAGGGCACAGATACGCAGTATTTT. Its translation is CASSQDGRTQGTDTQYF.

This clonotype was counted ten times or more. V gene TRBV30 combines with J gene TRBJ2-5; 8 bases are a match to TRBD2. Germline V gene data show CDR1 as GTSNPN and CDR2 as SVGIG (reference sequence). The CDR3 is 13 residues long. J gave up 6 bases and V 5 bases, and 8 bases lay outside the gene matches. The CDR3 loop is CAWRTSRSQTQYF. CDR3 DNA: TGTGCCTGGCGGACTAGCAGGAGTCAGACCCAGTACTTC.

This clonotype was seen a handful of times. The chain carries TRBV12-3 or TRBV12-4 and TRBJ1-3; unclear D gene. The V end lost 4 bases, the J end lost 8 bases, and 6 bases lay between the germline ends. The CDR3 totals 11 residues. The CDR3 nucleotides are TGTGCCAGCAGTTCCGGGGACACCATATATTTT. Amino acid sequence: CASSSGDTIYF.

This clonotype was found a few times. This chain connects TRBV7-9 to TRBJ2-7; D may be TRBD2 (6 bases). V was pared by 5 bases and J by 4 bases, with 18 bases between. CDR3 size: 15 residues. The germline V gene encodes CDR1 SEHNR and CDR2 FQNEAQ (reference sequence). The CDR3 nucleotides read TGTGCCAGCAGCCACCCCGAAGCGGGCATTTACGAGCAGTACTTC. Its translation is CASSHPEAGIYEQYF.

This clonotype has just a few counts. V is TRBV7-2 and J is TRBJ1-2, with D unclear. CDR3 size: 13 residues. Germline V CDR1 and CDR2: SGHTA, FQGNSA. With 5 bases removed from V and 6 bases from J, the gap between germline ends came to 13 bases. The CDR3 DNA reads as TGTGCCAGCAGCCAAACCGCAGGAGATGGCTACACCTTC. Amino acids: CASSQTAGDGYTF. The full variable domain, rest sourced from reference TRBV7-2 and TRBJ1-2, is GAGVSQSPSNKVTEKGKDVELRCDPISGHTALYWYRQSLGQGLEFLIYFQGNSAPDKSGLPSDRFSAERTGGSVSTLTIQRTQQEDSAVYLCASSQTAGDGYTFGSGTRLTVV.

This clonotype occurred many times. CDR3 coding DNA: TGTGCCAGCAGCTCCCGAGGTACACTGAGGGCTTTCTTT. Residues: CASSSRGTLRAFF. V is TRBV7-3 and J is TRBJ1-1; D is ambiguous. Trimming removed 4 bases from V and 11 bases from J, with 17 bases in between. This CDR3 spans 13 amino acids. Germline lookup yields CDR1 SGHTA and CDR2 FQGTGA.

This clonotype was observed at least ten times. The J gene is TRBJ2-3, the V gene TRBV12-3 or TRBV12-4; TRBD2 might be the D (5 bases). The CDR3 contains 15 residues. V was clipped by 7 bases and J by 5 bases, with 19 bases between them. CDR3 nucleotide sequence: TGTGCCAGCAACTTGGACTGGGCTGGAGTAGATACGCAGTATTTT. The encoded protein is CASNLDWAGVDTQYF.

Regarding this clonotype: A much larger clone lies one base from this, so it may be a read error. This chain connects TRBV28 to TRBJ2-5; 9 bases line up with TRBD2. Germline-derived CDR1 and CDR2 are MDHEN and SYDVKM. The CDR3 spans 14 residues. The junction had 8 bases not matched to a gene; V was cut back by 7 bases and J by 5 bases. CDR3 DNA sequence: TGTGCCAGCAACAAAAGGGGGACTAGCGAGACCCAGTACTTC. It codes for CASNKRGTSETQYF.

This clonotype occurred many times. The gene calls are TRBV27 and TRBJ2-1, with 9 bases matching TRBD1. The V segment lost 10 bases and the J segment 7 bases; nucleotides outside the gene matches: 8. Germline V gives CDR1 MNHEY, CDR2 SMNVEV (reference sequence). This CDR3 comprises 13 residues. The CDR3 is CATTTGGRNEQFF. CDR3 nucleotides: TGTGCCACTACGACAGGGGGGCGGAATGAGCAGTTCTTC.

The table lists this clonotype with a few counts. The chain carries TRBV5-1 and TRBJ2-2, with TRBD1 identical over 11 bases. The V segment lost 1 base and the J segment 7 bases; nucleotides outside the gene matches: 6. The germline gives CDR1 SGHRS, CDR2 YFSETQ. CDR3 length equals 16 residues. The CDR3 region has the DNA TGCGCCAGCAGCTTGACAGGACAGGGGGCTAACGGGGAGCTGTTTTTT. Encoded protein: CASSLTGQGANGELFF. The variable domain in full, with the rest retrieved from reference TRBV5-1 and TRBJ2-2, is KAGVTQTPRYLIKTRGQQVTLSCSPISGHRSVSWYQQTPGQGLQFLFEYFSETQRNKGNFPGRFSGRQFSNSRSEMNVSTLELGDSALYLCASSLTGQGANGELFFGEGSRLTVL.

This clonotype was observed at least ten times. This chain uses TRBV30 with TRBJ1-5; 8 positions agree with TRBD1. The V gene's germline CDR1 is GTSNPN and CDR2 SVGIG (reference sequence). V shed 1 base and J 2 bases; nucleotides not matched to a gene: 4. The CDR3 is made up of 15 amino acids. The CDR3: CAWSALTGGNQPQHF. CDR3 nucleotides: TGTGCCTGGAGTGCACTGACAGGGGGCAATCAGCCCCAGCATTTT.

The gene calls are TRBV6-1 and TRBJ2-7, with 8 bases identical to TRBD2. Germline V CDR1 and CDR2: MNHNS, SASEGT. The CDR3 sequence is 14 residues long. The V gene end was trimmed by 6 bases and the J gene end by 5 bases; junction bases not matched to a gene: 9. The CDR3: CASRVSGSGHEQYF. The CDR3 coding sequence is TGTGCCAGCAGGGTAAGCGGGAGCGGGCACGAGCAGTACTTC.

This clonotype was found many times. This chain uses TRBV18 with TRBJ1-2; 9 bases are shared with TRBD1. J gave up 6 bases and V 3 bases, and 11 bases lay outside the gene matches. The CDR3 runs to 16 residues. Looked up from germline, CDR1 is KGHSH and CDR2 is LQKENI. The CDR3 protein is CASSPAGQGFIDGYTF. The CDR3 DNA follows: TGTGCCAGCTCACCCGCCGGACAGGGGTTTATTGATGGCTACACCTTC.

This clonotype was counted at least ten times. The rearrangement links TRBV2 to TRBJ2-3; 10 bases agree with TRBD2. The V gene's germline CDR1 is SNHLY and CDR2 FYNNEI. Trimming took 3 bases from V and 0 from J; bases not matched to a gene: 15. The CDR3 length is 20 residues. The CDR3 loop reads CASSEVRWTSGDSSTDTQYF. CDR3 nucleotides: TGTGCCAGCAGTGAGGTCCGATGGACTAGCGGAGACTCTAGCACAGATACGCAGTATTTT. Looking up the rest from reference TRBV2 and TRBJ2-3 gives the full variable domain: EPEVTQTPSHQVTQMGQEVILRCVPISNHLYFYWYRQILGQKVEFLVSFYNNEISEKSEIFDDQFSVERPDGSNFTLKIRSTKLEDSAMYFCASSEVRWTSGDSSTDTQYFGPGTRLTVL.

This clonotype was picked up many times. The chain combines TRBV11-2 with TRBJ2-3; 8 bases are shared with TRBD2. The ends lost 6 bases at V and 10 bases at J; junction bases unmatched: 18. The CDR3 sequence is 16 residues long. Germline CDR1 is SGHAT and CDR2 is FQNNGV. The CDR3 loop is CASRKIGGGATYAQYF. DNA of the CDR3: TGTGCCAGCAGAAAAATCGGGGGGGGGGCCACATATGCGCAGTATTTT.

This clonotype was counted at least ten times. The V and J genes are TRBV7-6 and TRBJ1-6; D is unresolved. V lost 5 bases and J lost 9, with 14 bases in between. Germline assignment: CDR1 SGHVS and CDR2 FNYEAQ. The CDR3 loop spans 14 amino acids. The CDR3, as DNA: TGTGCCAGCAGCGCCCGGCCAACGGGTTCACCCCTCCACTTT. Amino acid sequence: CASSARPTGSPLHF.